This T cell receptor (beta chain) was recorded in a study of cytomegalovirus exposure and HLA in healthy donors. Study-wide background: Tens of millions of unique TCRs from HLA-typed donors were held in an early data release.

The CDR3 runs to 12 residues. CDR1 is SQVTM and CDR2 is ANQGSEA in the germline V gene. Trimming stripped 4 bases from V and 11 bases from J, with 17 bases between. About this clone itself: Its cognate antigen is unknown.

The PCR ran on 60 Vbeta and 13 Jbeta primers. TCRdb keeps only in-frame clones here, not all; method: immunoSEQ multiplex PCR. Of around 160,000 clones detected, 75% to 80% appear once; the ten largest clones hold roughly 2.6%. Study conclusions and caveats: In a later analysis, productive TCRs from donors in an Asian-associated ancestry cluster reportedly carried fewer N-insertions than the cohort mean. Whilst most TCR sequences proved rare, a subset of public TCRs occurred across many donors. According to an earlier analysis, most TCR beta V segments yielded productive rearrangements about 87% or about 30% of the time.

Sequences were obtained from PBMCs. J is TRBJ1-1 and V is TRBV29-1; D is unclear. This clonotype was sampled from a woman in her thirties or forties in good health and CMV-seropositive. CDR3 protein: CSVAPSGRRAFF. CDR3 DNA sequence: TGCAGCGTTGCCCCCTCTGGCCGGAGGGCTTTCTTT.